The present T cell receptor (beta chain) was sequenced within a study of graft-versus-host responses after intestinal transplantation (TCRdb year 2021). Describing the broader study: The transplants that recipients got were multivisceral, liver-intestinal, or isolated intestinal. Anti-thymocyte globulin induction was given to all recipients, followed by maintenance tacrolimus and steroids for around three years. Bulk TCR-beta CDR3 sequencing was used to track graft-versus-host and host-versus-graft alloreactive T cell clones in the graft, circulation and bone marrow after intestinal transplantation. Alloreactive clones were identified by sequencing pre-transplant mixed lymphocyte reaction products and comparing these products with unstimulated pre-transplant donor and recipient T cells. A cohort of fewer than 25 intestinal transplant recipients, including one retransplant, was enrolled, and a few patients lacking pretransplant specimens were excluded. Donor T cell macrochimerism was defined as a peak of at least 4% donor T cells among recipient peripheral blood mononuclear cells. Instead of going to the commercial service, samples from a few later patients were sequenced in-house on an Illumina MiSeq and processed with MiXCR. General study outcomes and caveats: The conclusions were limited by the relatively low number and heterogeneity of the intestinal transplant patients. GvH clones were found in recipient bone marrow, and some of the GvH clones appeared earlier in ileal mucosa or blood, which is consistent with an intestinal mucosal origin. Peak levels of circulating GvH clones were associated with declines in HvG clones early after transplant. In patients with donor T cell macrochimerism, the allografts had high GvH to HvG T cell clonal ratios.

This clone was picked up one time. No antigen is known for it. Base qualities are not provided; no much larger clone lies one nucleotide away. Receptor amplification or capture employed the immunoSEQ multiplex PCR assay. For most patients, genomic DNA was isolated with the Qiagen DNeasy Blood and Tissue Kit and sent frozen to Adaptive Biotechnologies for TCR sequencing. For most patients, genomic DNA was subjected to high-throughput TCR-beta CDR3 sequencing by Adaptive Biotechnologies. The original pipeline was this. Adaptive's ImmunoSEQ software was the source of the TCR sequencing data for about 17 patients, while a few other patients were processed with MiXCR and VDJtools. To correct CD4 versus CD8 sorting errors, sequences present in both subsets at a frequency ratio below 5:1 were removed. CDR3 nucleotide sequences shared between donor and recipient were removed because the origin of such sequences could not be assigned. Alloreactive clones required at least 2-fold expansion over unstimulated cells and minimum CFSE-low frequency of 0.002% (template counts) or 0.001% (read counts). Mappable clones were those detected in sequenced pre-transplant spleen, lymph node, or MLR CFSE-low populations of the donor or recipient. Cumulative frequency of alloreactive clones was calculated as a percentage of all sequences weighted by copy number. TCRdb took over this immuneACCESS table, retaining in-frame rearrangements with V and J assigned. Such tables are incomplete; in checked studies, under half of the missing clones stem from an unresolved V gene, and the remainder is unexplained. V and J calls and clone size are as listed in that table; D and trimming were resolved from the DNA. Here the sample has about 85,000 clones; around 93% occur a single time. 7.6% of the sample comes from the top ten.

The germline V end is reduced by 2 bases and the J end by 2 bases; junction bases left unmatched: 2. From cysteine to phenylalanine, the CDR3 is 14 amino acids long. Kept here is only the CDR3 DNA, which spans 42 bases and is read in frame from base 1. The germline V gene (reference sequence) gives CDR1 as GTSNPN and CDR2 as SVGIG. Taken with the paper, the label for time point translates to: cells obtained before transplantation from donor or recipient. CD3+CD4+ and CD3+CD8+ populations were FACS-sorted from unstimulated pre-transplant donor and recipient cells taken from spleen or lymph nodes. The sequencing here drew on unstimulated CD8+ T cells sorted from spleen or lymph node cells, taken before transplant. The receptor was derived from a human donor who was the organ donor for an intestinal transplant. This chain joins TRBV30 to TRBJ2-3, and 9 bases in between align with TRBD1. The CDR3 is CAWSRTGVTDTQYF. The DNA sequence is TGTGCCTGGAGTCGGACAGGGGTCACAGATACGCAGTATTTT.